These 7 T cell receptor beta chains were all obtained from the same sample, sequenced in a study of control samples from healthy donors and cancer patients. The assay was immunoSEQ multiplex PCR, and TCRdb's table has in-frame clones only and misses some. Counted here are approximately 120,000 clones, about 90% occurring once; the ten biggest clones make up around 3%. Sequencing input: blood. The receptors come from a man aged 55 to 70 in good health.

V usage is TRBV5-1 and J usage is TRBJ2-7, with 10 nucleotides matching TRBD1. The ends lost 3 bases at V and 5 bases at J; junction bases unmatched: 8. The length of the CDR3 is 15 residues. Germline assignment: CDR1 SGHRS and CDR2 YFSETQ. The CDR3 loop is CASSSGTGANHEQYF. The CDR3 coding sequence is TGCGCCAGCAGCTCTGGGACAGGGGCCAACCACGAGCAGTACTTC.

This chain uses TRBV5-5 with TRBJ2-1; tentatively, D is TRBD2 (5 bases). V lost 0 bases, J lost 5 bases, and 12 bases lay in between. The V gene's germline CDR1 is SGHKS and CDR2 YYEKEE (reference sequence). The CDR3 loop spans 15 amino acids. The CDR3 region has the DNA TGTGCCAGCAGCTTGGGGCTAGCCGTTAACAATGAGCAGTTCTTC. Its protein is CASSLGLAVNNEQFF.

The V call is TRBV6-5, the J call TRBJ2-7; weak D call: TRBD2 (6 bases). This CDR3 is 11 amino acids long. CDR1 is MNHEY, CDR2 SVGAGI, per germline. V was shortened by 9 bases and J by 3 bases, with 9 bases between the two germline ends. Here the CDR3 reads CASGRGYEQYF. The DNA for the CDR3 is TGTGCCAGTGGGCGGGGCTACGAGCAGTACTTC.

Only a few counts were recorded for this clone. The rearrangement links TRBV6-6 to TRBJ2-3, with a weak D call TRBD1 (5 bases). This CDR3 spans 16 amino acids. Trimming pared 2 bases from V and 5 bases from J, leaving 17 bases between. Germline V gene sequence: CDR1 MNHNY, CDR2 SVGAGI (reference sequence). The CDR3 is CASSYQPKGLKDTQYF. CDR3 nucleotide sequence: TGTGCCAGCAGTTACCAACCGAAGGGGCTGAAAGATACGCAGTATTTT.

CDR3 sequence reads: CSASHRESGQPQHF. The CDR3 DNA reads TGCAGTGCTAGTCACAGGGAAAGCGGTCAGCCCCAGCATTTT. The chain links TRBV20-1 to TRBJ1-5; the D gene is possibly TRBD1 (6 bases). V dropped 3 bases and J dropped 6 bases, with 15 bases sitting between them. CDR3 length: 14 residues. In germline, CDR1 is DFQATT, CDR2 SNEGSKA (reference sequence).

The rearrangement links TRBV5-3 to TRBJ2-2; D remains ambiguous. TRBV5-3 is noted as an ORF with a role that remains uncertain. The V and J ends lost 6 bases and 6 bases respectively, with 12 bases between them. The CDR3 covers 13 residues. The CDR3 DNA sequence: TGTGCCAGAACCCCCCCATGGGCCGGGGAGCTGTTTTTT. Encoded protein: CARTPPWAGELFF.

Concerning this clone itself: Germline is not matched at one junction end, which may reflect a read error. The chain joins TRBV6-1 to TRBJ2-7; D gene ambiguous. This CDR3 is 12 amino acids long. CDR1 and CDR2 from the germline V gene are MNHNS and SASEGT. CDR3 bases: TGTGCCAGCCGTGACACGACCTACGAGCAGTACTTC. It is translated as CASRDTTYEQYF.